What follows describes a single TCR beta chain. Its antigen is not identified. This sample is drawn from a study of T-cell memory formation after mild COVID-19. Study summary: Clusters were largely donor specific.

Study-wide findings and caveats: Pre-infection memory showed some responding clones, and this suggested that cross-reactive memory joined. The main location of contracting CD4+ clones was CM and EM, and that of contracting CD8+ clones was EMRA.

TCRdb called the 5' RACE reads again in MiXCR, with one record for every CDR3 protein. The sample includes 150,000 to 200,000 distinct CDR3 sequences, around a sixth of them seen just once. The sequence was collected from a young man who had mild COVID-19 (a few samples of this study predate the infection). Cell type and time point are not known. The sequenced material came from PBMCs or a T cell subset sorted from them (not recorded which).

CDR3 sequence reads: CAGRTGVHEAFF. CDR3 DNA sequence: TGTGCCGGTCGGACAGGGGTTCATGAAGCTTTCTTT. The chain joins TRBV6-2 or TRBV6-3 to TRBJ1-1; 9 nucleotides agree with TRBD1. Trimming took 11 bases from V and 7 from J; bases not matched to a gene: 8. Germline-derived CDR1 and CDR2 are MNHEY and SVGEGT. The CDR3 has 12 residues.